This TCR beta chain was recorded in a study of brain T cells in children with intractable seizures. Study results and limitations: Patients' HCMV serostatus was unknown; virus specificity rests on CDR3 similarity alone.

About this clone itself: What it recognizes is unknown.

TCRdb's table, derived via immunoSEQ multiplex PCR, lists solely in-frame clones and lacks some. The sample yields 55,000 to 80,000 clones, roughly 95% seen once. The germline CDR1 and CDR2 sequences are SGHDT and YYEEEE. The CDR3 is made up of 15 amino acids. The germline V and J ends were trimmed by 5 bases and 1 base, with 14 bases remaining between them. The sequence was collected from a boy less than two years old with focal cortical dysplasia and intractable seizures. The sequencing here drew on peripheral blood, taken at surgery. The rearrangement links TRBV5-6 to TRBJ2-3; TRBD2 might be the D (5 bases). The CDR3 sequence: CASSFSGGGTDTQYF. Here the CDR3 DNA reads TGTGCCAGCAGTTTCAGCGGCGGCGGCACAGATACGCAGTATTTT.